Each of the 25 T cell receptor beta chains below was sequenced from the same sample in a study of blood T cells in healthy people across ages. For the second PCR, which ran for roughly 6 to 12 cycles, a sample-barcoded 5' primer and a J-beta primer mix were used. TCRdb reanalysed the 5' RACE reads using MiXCR and keeps one entry per CDR3 protein. This table has under 1,000,000 distinct CDR3 sequences, around 45% appearing once. Sequencing was done on a sample of blood. All receptors come from an elderly man in good health.

This clonotype was seen more than once but under ten times. The CDR3 coding sequence is TGTGCCAGCAGACCTACTAGTTGGAGGAACAATGAGCAGTTCTTC. It encodes CASRPTSWRNNEQFF. The rearrangement uses TRBV28 and TRBJ2-1; the D gene is possibly TRBD2 (5 bases). The germline V gene has CDR1 MDHEN and CDR2 SYDVKM. This CDR3 comprises 15 residues. The ends were cut back, 6 bases at V and 5 bases at J, with 17 bases in the middle. Filled out from reference TRBV28 and TRBJ2-1, the complete variable domain reads DVKVTQSSRYLVKRTGEKVFLECVQDMDHENMFWYRQDPGLGLRLIYFSYDVKMKEKGDIPEGYSVSREKKERFSLILESASTNQTSMYLCASRPTSWRNNEQFFGPGTRLTVL.

This clonotype was seen only a few times. The J gene is TRBJ2-1, the V gene TRBV20-1; 14 nucleotides line up with TRBD2. V shed 6 bases, J shed 4 bases, and the junction held 8 bases outside the gene matches. The germline CDR1 and CDR2 sequences are DFQATT and SNEGSKA (reference sequence). This CDR3 has 16 residues. CDR3 amino acids: CSAPRLAGGIYNEQFF. The CDR3, as DNA: TGCAGTGCCCCCCGACTAGCGGGAGGGATATACAATGAGCAGTTCTTC.

This chain joins TRBV12-3 or TRBV12-4 and TRBJ2-5; TRBD2 matches 10 bases. The CDR3 spans 15 residues. Germline trimming cut 7 bases from V and 4 bases from J; bases unmatched to any gene: 9. CDR3: CASKTGTSVLETQYF. The CDR3 DNA reads TGTGCCAGCAAAACCGGGACTAGCGTGTTAGAGACCCAGTACTTC.

The chain uses TRBV27 and TRBJ2-7, with TRBD1 identical over 10 bases. Matching the DNA end better, TRBJ2-5 makes the J call doubtful. CDR1 is MNHEY, CDR2 SMNVEV, per germline (reference sequence). The CDR3 extends over 15 amino acids. The CDR3 DNA reads as TGTGCCAGCAGTCCAGGACTGACAGGGGGCGAGACCCAGTACTTC. Its translation: CASSPGLTGGETQYF.

The V and J genes are TRBV7-2 and TRBJ2-3; 9 nucleotides match TRBD1. The V gene's germline CDR1 is SGHTA and CDR2 FQGNSA. With V trimmed by 5 bases and J by 5 bases, 8 bases remained unmatched. The CDR3 sequence is 15 residues long. CDR3 region: CASSPRTGVKDTQYF. The DNA for the CDR3 is TGTGCCAGCAGCCCACGGACAGGGGTCAAAGATACGCAGTATTTT.

This clonotype was seen at least ten times. The chain carries TRBV20-1 and TRBJ1-2; D is uncertain. Between the trimmed V and J ends, which lost 6 bases and 2 bases, there was a span of 13 bases. From germline, CDR1 is DFQATT and CDR2 SNEGSKA (reference sequence). This CDR3 is built from 13 residues. This CDR3 reads CSAEVTENYGYTF. CDR3 DNA: TGCAGTGCCGAGGTCACAGAAAACTATGGCTACACCTTC.

V gene TRBV20-1 combines with J gene TRBJ2-7; possibly TRBD2 for D (7 bases). The CDR3 contains 15 residues. The V end was cut by 5 bases, the J end by 0 bases, with 17 bases between. Germline V gene data show CDR1 as DFQATT and CDR2 as SNEGSKA (reference sequence). The CDR3, as DNA: TGCAGTGCTCACCCGAGGGAGGGGGTCTCCTACGAGCAGTACTTC. It codes for CSAHPREGVSYEQYF.

About this clonotype itself: One end of the junction fails to match germline, which may point to a read error. This sequence joins TRBV3-1 and TRBJ1-2; D remains unclear. The CDR3 extends over 15 amino acids. Looked up from germline, CDR1 is LGHDT and CDR2 is YNNKEL (reference sequence). CDR3 sequence: CANSQGKGLYYGYTF. The CDR3 nucleotides read TGTGCCAACAGCCAAGGGAAGGGATTGTACTATGGCTACACCTTC.

The table lists this clonotype with many counts. The chain joins TRBV12-3 or TRBV12-4 to TRBJ1-4, with 10 bases fitting TRBD1. V was clipped by 1 base and J by 7 bases; unmatched bases: 3. The CDR3 extends over 15 amino acids. The DNA of the CDR3 is TGTGCCAGCAGTTTAGGGGGACAGGGGTCTGAAAAACTGTTTTTT. Translation: CASSLGGQGSEKLFF.

This clonotype occurred many times. This rearrangement joins TRBV29-1 to TRBJ2-1; D is uncertain. Trimming stripped 7 bases from V and 8 bases from J, with 15 bases between. The CDR3 runs 12 residues. Germline lookup yields CDR1 SQVTM and CDR2 ANQGSEA. CDR3 in amino acids: CSASASGDEQFF. Written as DNA, the CDR3 is TGCAGCGCCAGCGCCTCGGGCGATGAGCAGTTCTTC.

This clonotype has more than one count but fewer than ten. The rearrangement uses TRBV5-1 and TRBJ2-3; TRBD2 matches at 8 bases. This CDR3 region has 20 residues. V lost 1 base to trimming and J lost 3 bases; unmatched junction nucleotides: 19. The V gene's germline CDR1 is SGHRS and CDR2 YFSETQ. DNA of the CDR3: TGCGCCAGCAGCTTGTGGGACGGGAGGGCCAAAGGTGGGAGAACAGATACGCAGTATTTT. It yields the protein CASSLWDGRAKGGRTDTQYF.

This chain links TRBV7-2 with TRBJ2-2, with D possibly TRBD2 on 5 matching bases. This CDR3 has 16 amino acids. Looked up from germline, CDR1 is SGHTA and CDR2 is FQGNSA. V lost 5 bases to trimming and J lost 5 bases, with 18 bases between them. CDR3: CASSPFGIASTGELFF. The CDR3, as DNA: TGTGCCAGCAGCCCGTTTGGAATAGCGAGTACCGGGGAGCTGTTTTTT.

This chain links TRBV7-2 with TRBJ2-5, with a possible D match to TRBD2 (5 bases). Germline V gene data show CDR1 as SGHTA and CDR2 as FQGNSA. The CDR3 covers 15 residues. V lost 4 bases, J lost 5 bases, and 17 bases lay in between. CDR3 DNA: TGTGCCAGCAGCTACTTCCGAGGGCGTTGGGAGACCCAGTACTTC. As protein: CASSYFRGRWETQYF.

The chain joins TRBV29-1 to TRBJ2-1; weak D call: TRBD2 (6 bases). V was pared by 6 bases and J by 5 bases, with 17 bases between. CDR1 is SQVTM, CDR2 ANQGSEA, per germline. The CDR3 runs 14 residues. CDR3 nucleotide sequence: TGCAGCGTATGGGACTCGGAGCCAGACAATGAGCAGTTCTTC. It encodes CSVWDSEPDNEQFF.

Comments on this clonotype: This clone may be a read error of a much larger clone one base away. The chain uses TRBV27 and TRBJ2-3; D unresolved. Looked up from germline, CDR1 is MNHEY and CDR2 is SMNVEV (reference sequence). V lost 2 bases to trimming and J lost 4 bases, with 13 bases between them. The CDR3 spans 15 residues. This chain's CDR3 is CASSLRRSFADTQYF. The CDR3 DNA sequence: TGTGCCAGCAGTTTAAGGAGATCTTTCGCAGATACGCAGTATTTT.

This rearrangement joins TRBV24-1 to TRBJ2-5; unclear D gene. Germline V gene data show CDR1 as KGHDR and CDR2 as SFDVKD. V was pared by 4 bases and J by 0 bases, with 11 bases between. CDR3 length: 15 residues. In DNA form, the CDR3 reads TGTGCCACCAGTGACCCGACTGACTACCAAGAGACCCAGTACTTC. It encodes CATSDPTDYQETQYF.

The rearrangement joins TRBV30 to TRBJ2-1; 9 bases line up with TRBD2. CDR1 and CDR2 from the germline V gene are GTSNPN and SVGIG (reference sequence). V lost 4 bases and J lost 6; bases outside the gene matches: 7. This CDR3 spans 14 amino acids. The CDR3 loop reads CAWNSAGGPNEQFF. CDR3 nucleotides: TGTGCCTGGAATTCGGCGGGAGGGCCCAATGAGCAGTTCTTC.

The chain uses TRBV5-3 and TRBJ2-1, with a possible D match to TRBD1 (5 bases). TRBV5-3 is noted as an ORF with a role that remains uncertain. CDR3 size: 15 residues. Trimming removed 4 bases at V and 6 bases at J, with 17 bases between. In DNA, the CDR3 is TGTGCCAGAAGCACCAAAGGGGTTCTGGGCAATGAGCAGTTCTTC. It encodes CARSTKGVLGNEQFF.

This clonotype was found a few times. The chain recombines TRBV29-1 with TRBJ1-5; 9 bases are shared with TRBD1. Germline CDR1 and CDR2: SQVTM and ANQGSEA. CDR3 length: 13 amino acids. The junction had 6 bases not matched to a gene; V was cut back by 5 bases and J by 7 bases. The CDR3 spells CSVTGDREQPQHF. CDR3 nucleotides: TGCAGCGTTACCGGGGACAGGGAACAGCCCCAGCATTTT.

This clonotype was found many times. DNA for the CDR3: TGTGCCACCAGCAGAGATCGCACTAGCGGTGGGGCGCCAGATACGCAGTATTTT. Translated, it gives CATSRDRTSGGAPDTQYF. The chain has TRBV15 and TRBJ2-3, with 8 positions matching TRBD2. Germline lookup yields CDR1 LNHNV and CDR2 YYDKDF (reference sequence). The CDR3 has 18 amino acids. The junction had 12 bases not matched to a gene; V was cut back by 0 bases and J by 4 bases.

This clonotype was seen a single time. This chain joins TRBV4-2 and TRBJ2-1; 7 bases agree with TRBD1. Germline lookup yields CDR1 LGHNA and CDR2 YNFKEQ. The V gene end was trimmed by 0 bases and the J gene end by 13 bases; junction bases not matched to a gene: 12. This CDR3 comprises 15 residues. As DNA, the CDR3 is TGTGCCAGCAGCCAAGAGACAGGGTTGTACGCGACCCAGTTCTTC. Translated, it gives CASSQETGLYATQFF.

V gene TRBV20-1 combines with J gene TRBJ2-1; D uncertain. Per the germline V gene, CDR1 is DFQATT and CDR2 is SNEGSKA (reference sequence). This CDR3 contains 12 residues. Trimming removed 0 bases at V and 8 bases at J, with 8 bases between. CDR3 in amino acids: CSARDLPDEQFF. The CDR3 DNA follows: TGCAGTGCTAGAGATCTCCCCGATGAGCAGTTCTTC.

This clonotype was observed a handful of times. The V call is TRBV4-3, the J call TRBJ2-7; tentative D call: TRBD1 (5 bases). The ends were cut back, 0 bases at V and 3 bases at J, with 9 bases in the middle. Germline loops: CDR1 LGHNA, CDR2 YSLEER. There are 14 residues in the CDR3. The CDR3 DNA follows: TGCGCCAGCAGCCAAGATACGCAGGGCTACGAGCAGTACTTC. This encodes CASSQDTQGYEQYF.

The J gene is TRBJ2-7, the V gene TRBV15; D gene uncertain. This CDR3 has 13 residues. Trimming cost V 3 bases and J 6 bases, with 12 bases left between them. Germline V lookup: CDR1 LNHNV, CDR2 YYDKDF (reference sequence). DNA of the CDR3: TGTGCCACCAGCAGGGGATCAACCCTCGAGCAGTACTTC. It yields the protein CATSRGSTLEQYF. The full variable domain, its missing parts supplied by reference TRBV15 and TRBJ2-7, is DAMVIQNPRYQVTQFGKPVTLSCSQTLNHNVMYWYQQKSSQAPKLLFHYYDKDFNNEADTPDNFQSRRPNTSFCFLDIRSPGLGDTAMYLCATSRGSTLEQYFGPGTRLTVT.

In this sample, this clonotype turned up a few times. The V gene is TRBV20-1, the J gene TRBJ2-1; a weak D match, TRBD2 (5 bases). V lost 3 bases and J lost 9, with 12 bases in between. The CDR3 length is 12 residues. Per the germline V gene, CDR1 is DFQATT and CDR2 is SNEGSKA (reference sequence). DNA of the CDR3: TGCAGTGCTAGCTATAGCGAGGGTGAGCAGTTCTTC. Translated, it gives CSASYSEGEQFF.